This T cell receptor beta chain was retrieved from a study of OX40 agonist ivuxolimab in advanced cancers. For the study at large: Partial responses occurred in three patients (one hepatocellular carcinoma, two cutaneous melanoma). Study findings and constraints: Among the lowest peripheral clonal expansion occurred in 0.1-3.0 mg/kg partial responders. Doses of 0.1 to 3.0 mg/kg were accompanied by clonal expansion of CD4+ and CD8+ blood T cells by week 6.

About this clone: No antigen is known for it.

This table comes from immunoSEQ multiplex PCR, and its TCRdb copy is limited to in-frame clones, with some not included. The table records 75,000 to 100,000 clones, under 85% of them present only once. The CDR3 runs to 14 residues. CDR1 and CDR2 (germline): SGHDN, FVKESK. The V gene lost 2 bases and the J gene lost 8 bases, with 10 bases spanning the gap. The specimen comprised CD4+ or CD8+ T cells sorted from blood, sampled in a trial of the OX40 agonist ivuxolimab. The receptor was derived from an adult with an advanced solid tumor such as melanoma, head and neck, liver or kidney cancer. The chain links TRBV14 to TRBJ1-6; maybe TRBD1 (6 bases). The CDR3 region is CASSQTGIYSPLHF. CDR3 DNA: TGTGCCAGCAGCCAAACAGGGATTTATTCACCCCTCCACTTT.